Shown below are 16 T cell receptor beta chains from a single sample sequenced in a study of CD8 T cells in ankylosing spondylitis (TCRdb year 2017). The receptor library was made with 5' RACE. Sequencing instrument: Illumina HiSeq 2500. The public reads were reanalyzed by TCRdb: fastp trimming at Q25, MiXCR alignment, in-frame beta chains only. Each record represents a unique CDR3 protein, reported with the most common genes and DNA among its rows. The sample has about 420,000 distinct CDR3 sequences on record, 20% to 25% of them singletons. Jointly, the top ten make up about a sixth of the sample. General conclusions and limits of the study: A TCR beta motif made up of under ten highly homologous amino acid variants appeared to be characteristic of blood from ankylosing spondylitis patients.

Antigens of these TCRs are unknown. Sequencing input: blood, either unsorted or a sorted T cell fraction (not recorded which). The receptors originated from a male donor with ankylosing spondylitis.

Here the CDR3 DNA reads TGTGCCAGCAGCCCTTTGACAACTATTCTGGGTGGTAATGAGCAGTTCTTC. The encoded protein is CASSPLTTILGGNEQFF. This rearrangement joins TRBV6-1 to TRBJ2-1; D ambiguous. The CDR3 has 17 amino acids. V gave up 6 bases and J gave up 7 bases, with 25 bases separating them. Germline V gene data show CDR1 as MNHNS and CDR2 as SASEGT.

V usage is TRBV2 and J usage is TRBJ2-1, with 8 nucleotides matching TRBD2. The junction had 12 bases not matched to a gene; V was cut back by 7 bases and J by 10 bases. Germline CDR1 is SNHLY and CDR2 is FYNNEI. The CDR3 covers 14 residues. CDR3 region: CASTAQRESMEQFF. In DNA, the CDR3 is TGTGCCAGCACCGCCCAGCGGGAGTCCATGGAGCAGTTCTTC. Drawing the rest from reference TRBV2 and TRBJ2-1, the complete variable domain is EPEVTQTPSHQVTQMGQEVILRCVPISNHLYFYWYRQILGQKVEFLVSFYNNEISEKSEIFDDQFSVERPDGSNFTLKIRSTKLEDSAMYFCASTAQRESMEQFFGPGTRLTVL.

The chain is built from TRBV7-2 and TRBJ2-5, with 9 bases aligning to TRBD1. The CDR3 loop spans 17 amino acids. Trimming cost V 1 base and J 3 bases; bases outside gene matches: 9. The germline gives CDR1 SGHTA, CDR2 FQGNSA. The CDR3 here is CASSLVGTGFSEETQYF. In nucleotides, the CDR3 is TGTGCCAGCAGCTTAGTAGGGACAGGGTTTTCCGAAGAGACCCAGTACTTC.

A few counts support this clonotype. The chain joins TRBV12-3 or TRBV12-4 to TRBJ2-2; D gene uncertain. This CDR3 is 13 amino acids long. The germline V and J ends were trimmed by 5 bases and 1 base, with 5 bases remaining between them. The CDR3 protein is CASSLWNTGELFF. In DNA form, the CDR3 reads TGTGCCAGCAGTCTTTGGAACACCGGGGAGCTGTTTTTT.

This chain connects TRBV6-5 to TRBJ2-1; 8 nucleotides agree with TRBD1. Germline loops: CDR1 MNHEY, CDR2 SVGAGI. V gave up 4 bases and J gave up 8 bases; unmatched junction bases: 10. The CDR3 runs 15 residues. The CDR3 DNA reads TGTGCCAGCAGTTGGTTCGGACAGGGCCGCGATGAGCAGTTCTTC. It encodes CASSWFGQGRDEQFF.

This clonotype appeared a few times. The CDR3 spells CSVDVASGRAGTGELFF. CDR3 DNA: TGCAGCGTTGACGTGGCTAGCGGGAGGGCCGGCACCGGGGAGCTGTTTTTT. The chain couples TRBV29-1 to TRBJ2-2; 12 nucleotides align to TRBD2. The trim removed 3 bases at V and 4 bases at J, leaving 9 bases unmatched. Germline values: CDR1 SQVTM, CDR2 ANQGSEA. The CDR3 sequence is 17 residues long.

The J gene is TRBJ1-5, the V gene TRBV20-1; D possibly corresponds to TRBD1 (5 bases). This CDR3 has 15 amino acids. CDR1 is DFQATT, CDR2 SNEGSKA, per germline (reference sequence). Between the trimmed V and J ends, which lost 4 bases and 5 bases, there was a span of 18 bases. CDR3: CSANRGDSTDQPQHF. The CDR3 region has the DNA TGCAGTGCTAACCGGGGCGACTCGACCGATCAGCCCCAGCATTTT.

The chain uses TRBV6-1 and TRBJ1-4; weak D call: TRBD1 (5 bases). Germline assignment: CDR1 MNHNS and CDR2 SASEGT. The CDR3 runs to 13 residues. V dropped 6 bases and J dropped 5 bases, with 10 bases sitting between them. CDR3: CASSRDKNEKLFF. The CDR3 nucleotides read TGTGCCAGCAGCAGGGATAAGAATGAAAAACTGTTTTTT.

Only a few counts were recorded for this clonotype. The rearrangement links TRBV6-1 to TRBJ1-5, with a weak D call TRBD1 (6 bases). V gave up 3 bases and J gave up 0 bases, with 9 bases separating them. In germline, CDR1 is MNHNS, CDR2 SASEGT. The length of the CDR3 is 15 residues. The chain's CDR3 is CASSEDSYSNQPQHF. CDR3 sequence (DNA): TGTGCCAGCAGTGAGGACAGTTATAGCAATCAGCCCCAGCATTTT.

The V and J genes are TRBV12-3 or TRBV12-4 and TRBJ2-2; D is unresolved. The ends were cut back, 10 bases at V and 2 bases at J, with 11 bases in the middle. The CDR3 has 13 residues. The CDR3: CATKQRNTGELFF. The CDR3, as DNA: TGTGCCACAAAACAGAGAAACACCGGGGAGCTGTTTTTT.

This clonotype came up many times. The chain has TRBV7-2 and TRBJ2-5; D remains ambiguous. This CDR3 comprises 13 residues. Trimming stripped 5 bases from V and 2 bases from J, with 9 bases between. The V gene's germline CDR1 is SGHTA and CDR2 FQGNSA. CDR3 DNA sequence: TGTGCCAGCAGCCCACAGCTTCAAGAGACCCAGTACTTC. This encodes CASSPQLQETQYF.

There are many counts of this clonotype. DNA of the CDR3: TGTGCCAGCAGTTTAACAGGGCACTCGTACAATGAGCAGTTCTTC. Translation: CASSLTGHSYNEQFF. This chain links TRBV28 with TRBJ2-1; D perhaps matches TRBD1 (6 bases). The V and J ends lost 2 bases and 4 bases respectively, with 12 bases between them. The CDR3 is 15 residues long. Per germline, CDR1 MDHEN and CDR2 SYDVKM. Full variable domain (missing parts from reference TRBV28 and TRBJ2-1): DVKVTQSSRYLVKRTGEKVFLECVQDMDHENMFWYRQDPGLGLRLIYFSYDVKMKEKGDIPEGYSVSREKKERFSLILESASTNQTSMYLCASSLTGHSYNEQFFGPGTRLTVL.

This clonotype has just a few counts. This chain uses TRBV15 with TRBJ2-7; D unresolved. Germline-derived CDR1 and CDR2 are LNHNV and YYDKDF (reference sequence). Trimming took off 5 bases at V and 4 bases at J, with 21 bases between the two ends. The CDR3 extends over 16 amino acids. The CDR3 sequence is CATSPGSLPLRYEQYF. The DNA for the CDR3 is TGTGCCACCAGCCCGGGTTCTCTACCTCTGCGTTACGAGCAGTACTTC.

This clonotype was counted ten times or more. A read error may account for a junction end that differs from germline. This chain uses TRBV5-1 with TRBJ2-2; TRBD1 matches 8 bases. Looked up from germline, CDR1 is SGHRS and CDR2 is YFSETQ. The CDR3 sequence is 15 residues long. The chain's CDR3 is CASRAGGANTGELFF. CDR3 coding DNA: TGTGCCAGCAGAGCAGGGGGCGCGAACACCGGGGAGCTGTTTTTT.

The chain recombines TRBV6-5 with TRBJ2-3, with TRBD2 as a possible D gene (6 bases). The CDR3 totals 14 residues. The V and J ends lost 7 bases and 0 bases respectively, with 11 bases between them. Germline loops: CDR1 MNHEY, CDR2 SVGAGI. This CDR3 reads CASKFGTSTDTQYF. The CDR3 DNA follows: TGTGCCAGCAAGTTTGGGACTAGCACAGATACGCAGTATTTT.

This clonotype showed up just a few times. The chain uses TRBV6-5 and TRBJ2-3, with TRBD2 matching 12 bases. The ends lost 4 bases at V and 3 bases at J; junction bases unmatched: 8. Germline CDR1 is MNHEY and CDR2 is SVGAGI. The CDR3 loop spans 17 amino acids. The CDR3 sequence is CASSFSLAGGPTDTQYF. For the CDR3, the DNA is TGTGCCAGCAGTTTTTCCCTAGCGGGAGGGCCAACAGATACGCAGTATTTT.